This T cell receptor (beta chain) was sequenced during a study of blood T cell repertoires in COVID-19. Study-level information: Specimens from acute and convalescent COVID-19 originated in the United States, Italy and Spain. Nucleic acid was either cDNA or gDNA, and it came from T cells, B-cell-depleted T cells, or PBMCs.

The germline CDR1 and CDR2 sequences are LNHDA and SQIVND (reference sequence). Trimming left V 5 bases short and J 0 bases short, with 11 bases between. The CDR3 extends over 15 amino acids. As processed by the authors: Estimates of nucleated cell counts were drawn from the amplification of reference gene primers. Repertoires were generated with immunoSEQ multiplex PCR, while TCRdb's copy carries only in-frame clones and drops some. V and J calls and clone size are copied from that table; D and trimming were computed from the DNA. In the table there are some 78,000 clones, 70% to 90% of which are singletons.

Sequencing was performed on peripheral blood. The rearrangement joins TRBV19 to TRBJ1-3; D is unresolved. This clonotype was sampled from a man aged 50 to 60 with active or convalescent COVID-19. The CDR3 reads CASSESRSSGNTIYF. For the CDR3, the DNA is TGTGCCAGTAGTGAGAGTCGGAGCTCTGGAAACACCATATATTTT. The full variable domain, with the rest looked up from reference TRBV19 and TRBJ1-3, is DGGITQSPKYLFRKEGQNVTLSCEQNLNHDAMYWYRQDPGQGLRLIYYSQIVNDFQKGDIAEGYSVSREKKESFPLTVTSAQKNPTAFYLCASSESRSSGNTIYFGEGSWLTVV.